The rows below give T cell receptor beta chains drawn from one sample of a study of regulatory T cells in long-lasting Graves disease. From the multiplex PCR reads, TCRdb called clonotypes with MiXCR, one entry per CDR3 protein. The data hold roughly 500,000 distinct CDR3 sequences, with 20% observed a single time. Here the sequenced sample was peripheral blood mononuclear cells (PBMCs), taken when the disease was refractory, from a patient treated with antithyroid drugs. All receptors derive from a female donor with Graves disease. Both conserved end residues are part of each CDR3. D genes are given only for firm matches. Size is omitted from some rows. Given values are once, few, many or a class for expanded clones.

J gene | clone size | D gene | CDR3 length | V gene | CDR3 DNA | CDR3 protein
TRBJ2-5 | many | NA | 16 | TRBV7-6 | TGTGCCAGCAGCTCAGGGCCAACCCGGGGGCAAGAGACCCAGTACTTC | CASSSGPTRGQETQYF
TRBJ2-7 | NA | NA | 18 | TRBV2 | TGTGCCAGCAGTGAAGCGCTTCTTGGCCGAAGCCTTCTCTACGAGCAGTACTTC | CASSEALLGRSLLYEQYF
TRBJ2-4 | NA | NA | 15 | TRBV19 | TGTGCCAGTAGTCCCCAGCAGGCAGGGGGGCACATTCAGTACTTC | CASSPQQAGGHIQYF
TRBJ2-7 | NA | NA | 13 | TRBV29-1 | TGCAGCGTTGAAGATCCATCTACCTACGAGCAGTACTTC | CSVEDPSTYEQYF
TRBJ1-1 | few | NA | 16 | TRBV5-5 | TGTGCCAGCAGCTTGGGAGTTTTAGCGGGGTATGGGGTGGCTTTCTTT | CASSLGVLAGYGVAFF
TRBJ1-5 | few | NA | 15 | TRBV19 | TGTGCCAGTGCTAGCAGAGGGGAAGCGGGTCAGCCCCAGCATTTT | CASASRGEAGQPQHF
TRBJ2-7 | few | NA | 14 | TRBV9 | TGTGCCAGCAGCGTAGCGCCAGGGAAGTACGAGCAGTACTTC | CASSVAPGKYEQYF
TRBJ1-2 | many | NA | 15 | TRBV27 | TGTGCCAGCAGTTTATCTTGGCAGGCCGACTATGGCTACACCTTC | CASSLSWQADYGYTF
TRBJ2-2 | NA | TRBD1 | 13 | TRBV6-1 | TGTGCCAGCAAACAGGGGGTCCCCGGGGAGCTGTTTTTT | CASKQGVPGELFF
TRBJ1-1 | NA | NA | 15 | TRBV4-2 | TGTGCCAGCAGCCCCCAGGTAGGCGGTAACACTGAAGCTTTCTTT | CASSPQVGGNTEAFF
TRBJ2-3 | NA | NA | 15 | TRBV7-9 | TGTGCCAGCAGTCAAACCGGGACTAGCACAGATACGCAGTATTTT | CASSQTGTSTDTQYF